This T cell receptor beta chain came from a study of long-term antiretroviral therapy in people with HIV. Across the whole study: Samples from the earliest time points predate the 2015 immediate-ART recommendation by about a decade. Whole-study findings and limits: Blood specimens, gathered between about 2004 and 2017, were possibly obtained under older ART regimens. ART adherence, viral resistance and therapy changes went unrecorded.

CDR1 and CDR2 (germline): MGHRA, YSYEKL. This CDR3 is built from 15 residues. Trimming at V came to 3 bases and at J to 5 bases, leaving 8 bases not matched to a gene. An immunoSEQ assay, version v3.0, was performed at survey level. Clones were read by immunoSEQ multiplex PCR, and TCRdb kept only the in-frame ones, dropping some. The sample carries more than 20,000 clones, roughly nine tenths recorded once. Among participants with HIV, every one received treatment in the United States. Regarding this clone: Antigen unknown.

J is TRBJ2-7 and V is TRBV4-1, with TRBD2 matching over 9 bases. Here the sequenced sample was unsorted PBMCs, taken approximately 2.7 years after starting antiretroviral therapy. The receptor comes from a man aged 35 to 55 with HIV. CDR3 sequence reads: CASSHPRAGGNEQYF. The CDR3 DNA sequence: TGCGCCAGCAGCCACCCACGAGCGGGGGGTAACGAGCAGTACTTC.